These 11 T cell receptor beta chains were all obtained from the same sample, sequenced in a study of T-cell reconstitution after alpha-beta-depleted transplantation in children. Unique molecular identifiers were incorporated during preparation of the TCRbeta library. MiXCR, run by TCRdb on the PCR reads, gives a single entry per CDR3 protein. The data show under 850,000 distinct CDR3 sequences, with around 12% seen just once and approximately 0.8% held by the top ten. The input for sequencing was PBMCs, taken before TCRalphabeta/CD19-depleted stem cell transplant. All receptors come from a girl aged 2 to 10 with congenital amegakaryocytic thrombocytopenia, due to receive a stem cell transplant.

There are a few counts of this clonotype. The gene calls are TRBV2 and TRBJ2-1; 12 positions match TRBD2. V lost 6 bases to trimming and J lost 8 bases; unmatched junction nucleotides: 8. CDR1 is SNHLY, CDR2 FYNNEI, per germline. This CDR3 is built from 15 residues. CDR3 coding DNA: TGTGCCAGCAGGTCGCTAGCGGGAGGGCCATATGAGCAGTTCTTC. It codes for CASRSLAGGPYEQFF.

This clonotype has at least ten counts. The V call is TRBV6-1, the J call TRBJ2-3; TRBD1 matches at 9 bases. The CDR3 length is 16 residues. Per the germline V gene, CDR1 is MNHNS and CDR2 is SASEGT. V dropped 4 bases and J dropped 4; count of bases not matched to a gene: 9. DNA for the CDR3: TGTGCCAGCAGTGTCTTAGGGACAGGGTACGCAGATACGCAGTATTTT. Protein sequence: CASSVLGTGYADTQYF.

At least ten counts were recorded for this clonotype. The rearrangement uses TRBV6-5 and TRBJ2-1, with 8 bases matching TRBD1. CDR1 MNHEY and CDR2 SVGAGI come from the germline V gene. CDR3 length: 15 residues. Trimming cost V 2 bases and J 8 bases; bases outside gene matches: 8. CDR3 coding DNA: TGTGCCAGCAGTTACCGGACAGGGCTGGTTGATGAGCAGTTCTTC. Encoded protein: CASSYRTGLVDEQFF.

This clonotype was counted at least ten times. V gene TRBV29-1 combines with J gene TRBJ2-7; TRBD2 is a possible D gene (5 bases). The CDR3 is 13 residues long. Germline loops: CDR1 SQVTM, CDR2 ANQGSEA. Trimming left V 5 bases short and J 5 bases short, with 16 bases between. The CDR3 DNA is TGCAGCGTTTCTGTAGGGAGAAGCGACGAGCAGTACTTC. Encoded protein: CSVSVGRSDEQYF.

This chain joins TRBV20-1 and TRBJ2-7; no firm D call. CDR1 and CDR2 from the germline V gene are DFQATT and SNEGSKA (reference sequence). The CDR3 sequence is 15 residues long. Trimming stripped 3 bases from V and 2 bases from J, with 17 bases between. CDR3 sequence reads: CSASGLPRSTYEQYF. In DNA form, the CDR3 reads TGCAGTGCTAGCGGGTTGCCCAGGTCGACCTACGAGCAGTACTTC.

In the case of this clonotype: A read error may be the cause here, since a much bigger clone is one base away. The chain uses TRBV20-1 and TRBJ1-1; D not resolved. The ends were cut back, 1 base at V and 4 bases at J, with 16 bases in the middle. CDR3 length: 15 amino acids. Per the germline V gene, CDR1 is DFQATT and CDR2 is SNEGSKA (reference sequence). CDR3 amino acids: CSARVRHPRVTEAFF. The CDR3 DNA reads TGCAGTGCTAGAGTTCGGCACCCGAGGGTCACTGAAGCTTTCTTT.

This clonotype appeared many times. The chain couples TRBV12-3 or TRBV12-4 to TRBJ2-3, with 8 positions matching TRBD2. V dropped 10 bases and J dropped 1; count of bases not matched to a gene: 4. The CDR3 covers 13 residues. The CDR3 sequence: CATREAGTDTQYF. The CDR3 region has the DNA TGTGCCACGCGGGAGGCCGGCACAGATACGCAGTATTTT.

The table lists this clonotype with many counts. The chain employs TRBV20-1 and TRBJ1-2; no definite D call. Trimming took 3 bases from V and 1 from J, leaving 9 bases between them. This CDR3 region has 13 residues. Germline V lookup: CDR1 DFQATT, CDR2 SNEGSKA (reference sequence). CDR3 coding DNA: TGCAGTGCTAGTTCCGGGTATAACTATGGCTACACCTTC. Amino acids: CSASSGYNYGYTF.

Only one count was recorded for this clonotype. The V and J genes are TRBV19 and TRBJ1-5; D might be TRBD1 (5 bases). CDR3 length: 15 amino acids. V shed 5 bases and J shed 3 bases, with 14 bases lying between them. Per the germline V gene, CDR1 is LNHDA and CDR2 is SQIVND (reference sequence). CDR3 loop: CASSRSGQSNQPQHF. CDR3 nucleotides: TGTGCCAGTAGTCGTTCAGGGCAATCCAATCAGCCCCAGCATTTT. The full variable domain, rest sourced from reference TRBV19 and TRBJ1-5, is DGGITQSPKYLFRKEGQNVTLSCEQNLNHDAMYWYRQDPGQGLRLIYYSQIVNDFQKGDIAEGYSVSREKKESFPLTVTSAQKNPTAFYLCASSRSGQSNQPQHFGDGTRLSIL.

This clonotype was counted at least ten times. The rearrangement links TRBV11-2 to TRBJ2-5; unclear D gene. Germline-derived CDR1 and CDR2 are SGHAT and FQNNGV. Trimming removed 0 bases from V and 7 bases from J, with 6 bases in between. The CDR3 contains 12 residues. The CDR3 loop reads CASSLEGSTQYF. CDR3 DNA: TGTGCCAGCAGCTTAGAAGGGTCGACCCAGTACTTC.

This clonotype was seen a handful of times. The gene calls are TRBV5-1 and TRBJ2-3, with a possible D match to TRBD2 (6 bases). CDR3 size: 15 residues. Trimming stripped 1 base from V and 2 bases from J, with 11 bases between. CDR1 is SGHRS, CDR2 YFSETQ, per germline. Here the CDR3 reads CASSLRGTDTDTQYF. The CDR3 coding sequence is TGCGCCAGCAGCTTGCGGGGGACCGACACAGATACGCAGTATTTT.